A single T cell receptor beta chain is shown here with its context. The ends were cut back, 7 bases at V and 4 bases at J, with 19 bases in the middle. The CDR3 covers 15 residues. Looked up from germline, CDR1 is MDHEN and CDR2 is SYDVKM. This sample was included in a study of shared clonotypes between healthy human individuals. The overall study: A donor's plate count was three for CD4 naive and three for CD4 memory; CD8 naive had two and CD8 memory one.

Sorted-subset replicate PCR reactions were performed with 150 to 200 ng DNA, corresponding to roughly 30,000 T cell genomes. The method was immunoSEQ multiplex PCR; TCRdb's version includes in-frame clones alone and lacks a portion of them. The profile shows about 2.3 million clones, under 95% of them singletons. Sequenced material: naive CD4+ T cells from PBMCs. Subset noted: CD45RA+ positively selected. The sequence was obtained from a man younger than 30 in good health. Some clones in this sample may be carry-over from other donors' samples. This chain joins TRBV28 and TRBJ1-1; tentatively, D is TRBD1 (6 bases). The CDR3 protein is CASIPRGAVGTEAFF. The CDR3 DNA follows: TGTGCCAGCATCCCTCGGGGGGCTGTCGGCACTGAAGCTTTCTTT.